This T cell receptor beta chain was identified in a study of blood T cell repertoires in COVID-19. The trim removed 6 bases at V and 5 bases at J, leaving 7 bases unmatched. The germline V gene has CDR1 MGHDK and CDR2 SYGVNS. The CDR3 has 14 amino acids. In the authors' workflow: Estimates of nucleated cell counts were drawn from the amplification of reference gene primers. Sequenced by immunoSEQ multiplex PCR; TCRdb stores in-frame clones only, minus some. The DNA was the basis for D and trimming; V, J and clone size are from that table. The table includes some 320,000 clones, 85% to 95% detected once.

The TCR was taken from a woman in her 30s who had been exposed to COVID-19. Specimen: PBMCs or T cells enriched from blood (not recorded which). The chain employs TRBV25-1 and TRBJ2-3; TRBD1 matches 8 bases. CDR3 nucleotide sequence: TGTGCCAGCAGCCCCTGGACAGGGTTAGATACGCAGTATTTT. It yields the protein CASSPWTGLDTQYF.